This TCR beta chain was profiled in a study of T cell repertoires in cytomegalovirus infection. Background on the study: The authors used CMV epitopes that were HLA-C-restricted (recently identified) and HLA-B-restricted (well studied). Evidence of both CMV infection and a matching HLA type came from public TCR beta signatures.

Worth noting for this clonotype: What it binds is unknown.

TCRdb called the reads again in MiXCR, with one record for every CDR3 protein. The sample has 110,000 to 150,000 distinct CDR3 sequences; 32% are singletons. General study findings and limits: The ex vivo response showed dominance by HLA-C-restricted CMV-specific TCR beta clonotypes. Cumulative public TCR beta family frequency identified carriers of CMV plus the relevant HLA.

The CDR3 spans 17 residues. Germline-derived CDR1 and CDR2 are MNHEY and SMNVEV (reference sequence). The V segment lost 3 bases and the J segment 1 base; nucleotides outside the gene matches: 6. This chain connects TRBV27 to TRBJ1-5, with 10 bases that match TRBD1. The TCR was taken from a human donor in good health (CMV status not recorded). Some clones in this sample may be carry-over from other donors' samples. The sample was CD8+ T cells from cultured PBMCs, taken from culture after CMV antigen stimulation. CDR3 sequence reads: CASSLTGGDASNQPQHF. The CDR3 DNA follows: TGTGCCAGCAGTTTGACAGGGGGCGACGCGAGCAATCAGCCCCAGCATTTT.